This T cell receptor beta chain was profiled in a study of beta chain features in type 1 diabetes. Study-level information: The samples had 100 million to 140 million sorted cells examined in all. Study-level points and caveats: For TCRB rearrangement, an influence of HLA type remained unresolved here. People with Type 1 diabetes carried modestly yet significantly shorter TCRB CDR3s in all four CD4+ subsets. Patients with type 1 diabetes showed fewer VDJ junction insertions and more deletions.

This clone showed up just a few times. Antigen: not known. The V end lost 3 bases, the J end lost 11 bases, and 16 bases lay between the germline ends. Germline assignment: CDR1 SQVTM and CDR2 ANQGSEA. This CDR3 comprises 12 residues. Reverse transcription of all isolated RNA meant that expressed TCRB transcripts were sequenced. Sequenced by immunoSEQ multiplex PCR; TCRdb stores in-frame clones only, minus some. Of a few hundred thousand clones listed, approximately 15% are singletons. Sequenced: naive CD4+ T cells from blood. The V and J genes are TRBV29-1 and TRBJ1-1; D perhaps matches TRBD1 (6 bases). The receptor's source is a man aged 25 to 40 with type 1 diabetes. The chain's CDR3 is CSVEDSQESAFF. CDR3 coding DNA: TGCAGCGTTGAGGACAGTCAGGAATCGGCTTTCTTT.